This T cell receptor beta chain stems from a study of cytomegalovirus exposure and HLA in healthy donors. Study at large: Unique TCR beta sequences numbering some 120 million came from about 180 million T cells in an earlier analysis. Study results and caveats: 87-base-pair reads could not separate some V segments, including TRBV6-2 and TRBV6-3. Generally TCR sequences proved uncommon, though certain public TCRs appeared in numerous donors. Researchers reported from a later analysis that most CMV-associated TCR beta chains appeared HLA-restricted.

As regards this clone: Antigen unknown.

The CDR3 loop spans 14 amino acids. V shed 0 bases and J shed 16 bases, with 17 bases lying between them. Per the germline V gene, CDR1 is SGHDT and CDR2 is YYEEEE. This PCR relied on a set of 60 Vbeta primers and 13 Jbeta primers. Here immunoSEQ multiplex PCR was the method, and the copy in TCRdb shows in-frame clones only, minus some. The sample records 150,000 to 200,000 clones, approximately 80% being singletons. The rearrangement uses TRBV5-6 and TRBJ1-6, with no clear D. The sequenced sample consisted of PBMCs. The sequence was collected from a man younger than 30 in good health and CMV-seronegative. The CDR3 is CASSLALDGKTLHF. CDR3 coding DNA: TGTGCCAGCAGCTTGGCCTTAGACGGGAAGACTCTCCACTTT.